Listed here are 16 T cell receptor beta chains from one sample, sequenced in a study of immune evolution from preneoplasia to lung adenocarcinoma. This table comes from immunoSEQ multiplex PCR, and its TCRdb copy is limited to in-frame clones, with some not included. The table shows about 9,000 clones, with around 90% occurring only once. The sequenced sample was FFPE invasive lung adenocarcinoma tissue. The receptors here all came from a person between 65 and 79 years old with invasive lung adenocarcinoma.

The chain uses TRBV27 and TRBJ2-7; 16 bases map to TRBD2. The germline CDR1 and CDR2 sequences are MNHEY and SMNVEV (reference sequence). V was clipped by 3 bases and J by 7 bases; unmatched bases: 12. The CDR3 covers 18 residues. Written as DNA, the CDR3 is TGTGCCAGCAGTTTTTCTACCGGGACTAGCGGGAGGGCCCAAGAGCAGTACTTC. This translates into CASSFSTGTSGRAQEQYF.

This clone has a single count. This sample includes further DNA sequences coding for the same CDR3. The genes are TRBV5-1 and TRBJ1-2, with 8 bases identical to TRBD1. The CDR3 totals 16 residues. Trimming removed 3 bases from V and 1 base from J; junction bases left unmatched: 8. Germline values: CDR1 SGHRS, CDR2 YFSETQ. CDR3 nucleotides: TGCGCCAGCAGCTGGGGGACAGGAACTAGTAACTATGGCTACACCTTC. Translating gives CASSWGTGTSNYGYTF.

The chain employs TRBV25-1 and TRBJ2-5; TRBD2 matches 7 bases. V trimming: 4 bases; J trimming: 6 bases; junction bases outside the gene matches: 5. Germline CDR1 reads MGHDK; CDR2 reads SYGVNS. This CDR3 comprises 13 residues. The CDR3 DNA reads TGTGCCAGCAGTGGGCGGGGGTTAAAGACCCAGTACTTC. Translating it yields CASSGRGLKTQYF.

V gene TRBV29-1 combines with J gene TRBJ2-7, with 9 nucleotides matching TRBD1. Trimming removed 0 bases from V and 3 bases from J; junction bases left unmatched: 0. The CDR3 length is 13 residues. In germline, CDR1 is SQVTM, CDR2 ANQGSEA. This CDR3 is CSVEETGGYEQYF. The CDR3 nucleotides read TGCAGCGTTGAAGAGACAGGGGGCTACGAGCAGTACTTC.

The V gene is TRBV6-6, the J gene TRBJ2-4; unclear D gene. The CDR3 has 13 amino acids. Germline V gives CDR1 MNHNY, CDR2 SVGAGI (reference sequence). V lost 8 bases to trimming and J lost 0 bases, with 8 bases between them. The CDR3 DNA is TGTGCCAGCTTAGACCTAGCCAAAAACATTCAGTACTTC. Its translation: CASLDLAKNIQYF.

The chain recombines TRBV29-1 with TRBJ1-1; possible D gene TRBD1, 6 bases. Germline CDR1 is SQVTM and CDR2 is ANQGSEA. V lost 6 bases, J lost 2 bases, and 13 bases lay in between. The CDR3 consists of 13 residues. The chain's CDR3 is CSVVEQGNTEAFF. In DNA form, the CDR3 reads TGCAGCGTCGTCGAACAGGGAAACACTGAAGCTTTCTTT.

The rearrangement links TRBV2 to TRBJ2-3; 9 bases are shared with TRBD2. The V gene end was trimmed by 6 bases and the J gene end by 0 bases; junction bases not matched to a gene: 1. The length of the CDR3 is 14 residues. The germline CDR1 and CDR2 sequences are SNHLY and FYNNEI. The CDR3 nucleotides are TGTGCCAGCAGCACTAGCGGGAGCACAGATACGCAGTATTTT. Translated, it gives CASSTSGSTDTQYF.

V usage is TRBV18 and J usage is TRBJ2-2; 8 nucleotides match TRBD1. J lost 6 bases, V lost 3 bases, and 6 bases had no gene match. This CDR3 is 15 amino acids long. CDR1 KGHSH and CDR2 LQKENI come from the germline V gene. In DNA, the CDR3 is TGTGCCAGCTCACCGAGACAGGGGCGCGCCGGGGAGCTGTTTTTT. Protein product: CASSPRQGRAGELFF.

For the CDR3, the DNA is TGCGCCAGCAGCTTGGGTTTGGGCTTCGAAGGCACAGATACGCAGTATTTT. Translated: CASSLGLGFEGTDTQYF. This chain links TRBV5-1 with TRBJ2-3; D is undetermined. The ends were cut back, 0 bases at V and 1 base at J, with 15 bases in the middle. This CDR3 region has 17 residues. CDR1 is SGHRS and CDR2 is YFSETQ in the germline V gene. The full variable domain, its missing parts supplied by reference TRBV5-1 and TRBJ2-3, is KAGVTQTPRYLIKTRGQQVTLSCSPISGHRSVSWYQQTPGQGLQFLFEYFSETQRNKGNFPGRFSGRQFSNSRSEMNVSTLELGDSALYLCASSLGLGFEGTDTQYFGPGTRLTVL.

About this clone itself: Other DNA sequences in the sample encode the same CDR3. The gene calls are TRBV29-1 and TRBJ2-7, with D possibly being TRBD2 (6 bases). Trimming left V 4 bases short and J 3 bases short, with 7 bases between. The CDR3 length is 11 residues. CDR1 and CDR2 (germline): SQVTM, ANQGSEA. CDR3 DNA: TGCAGCGTTGCTAGCGTCTACGAGCAGTACTTC. Translation: CSVASVYEQYF.

This clone was observed a single time. V usage is TRBV11-2 and J usage is TRBJ1-4; weak D call: TRBD1 (6 bases). Germline-derived CDR1 and CDR2 are SGHAT and FQNNGV. CDR3 length: 15 residues. The germline V and J ends were trimmed by 1 base and 6 bases, with 12 bases remaining between them. The CDR3: CASSLGAGVYEKLFF. As DNA, the CDR3 is TGTGCCAGCAGCTTAGGGGCAGGGGTTTATGAAAAACTGTTTTTT.

The chain recombines TRBV6-5 with TRBJ2-7, with D uncertain. This CDR3 contains 15 residues. V was clipped by 0 bases and J by 0 bases, with 9 bases between them. CDR1 is MNHEY and CDR2 is SVGAGI in the germline V gene. CDR3: CASSYSGLSSYEQYF. For the CDR3, the DNA is TGTGCCAGCAGTTACTCCGGGCTGAGCTCCTACGAGCAGTACTTC.

The V call is TRBV30, the J call TRBJ1-5; TRBD1 might be the D (6 bases). Germline lookup yields CDR1 GTSNPN and CDR2 SVGIG (reference sequence). The CDR3 contains 12 residues. V was trimmed by 8 bases and J by 1 base, leaving 9 bases between them. CDR3 sequence: CAVGQSNQPQHF. The CDR3 coding sequence is TGTGCCGTCGGACAGAGCAATCAGCCCCAGCATTTT.

The rearrangement links TRBV4-1 to TRBJ1-2, with TRBD1 identical over 9 bases. The J segment lost 2 bases and the V segment lost 0 bases, leaving 13 bases of the junction unmatched. CDR1 is MGHRA, CDR2 YSYEKL, per germline. The CDR3 sequence is 19 residues long. CDR3 DNA: TGCGCCAGCAGCCAAGATCTTGGAGCCGGGACAGGGATAAACTATGGCTACACCTTC. Protein sequence: CASSQDLGAGTGINYGYTF.

This sequence joins TRBV18 and TRBJ2-3; 7 bases line up with TRBD1. Germline CDR1 KGHSH, CDR2 LQKENI. The CDR3 is 14 residues long. V lost 5 bases, J lost 3 bases, and 5 bases stayed unmatched. The CDR3 sequence: CASSSGQRTDTQYF. In DNA form, the CDR3 reads TGTGCCAGCTCATCGGGACAGAGAACAGATACGCAGTATTTT. Using reference TRBV18 and TRBJ2-3 for the parts outside the CDR3, the full variable domain is NAGVMQNPRHLVRRRGQEARLRCSPMKGHSHVYWYRQLPEEGLKFMVYLQKENIIDESGMPKERFSAEFPKEGPSILRIQQVVRGDSAAYFCASSSGQRTDTQYFGPGTRLTVL.

The V and J genes are TRBV7-3 and TRBJ1-1, with D possibly being TRBD1 (6 bases). The germline V gene encodes CDR1 SGHTA and CDR2 FQGTGA. Trimming stripped 2 bases from V and 0 bases from J, with 7 bases between. The CDR3 sequence is 14 residues long. Written as DNA, the CDR3 is TGTGCCAGCAGCTTACAGGGGCTGAACACTGAAGCTTTCTTT. The encoded protein is CASSLQGLNTEAFF.